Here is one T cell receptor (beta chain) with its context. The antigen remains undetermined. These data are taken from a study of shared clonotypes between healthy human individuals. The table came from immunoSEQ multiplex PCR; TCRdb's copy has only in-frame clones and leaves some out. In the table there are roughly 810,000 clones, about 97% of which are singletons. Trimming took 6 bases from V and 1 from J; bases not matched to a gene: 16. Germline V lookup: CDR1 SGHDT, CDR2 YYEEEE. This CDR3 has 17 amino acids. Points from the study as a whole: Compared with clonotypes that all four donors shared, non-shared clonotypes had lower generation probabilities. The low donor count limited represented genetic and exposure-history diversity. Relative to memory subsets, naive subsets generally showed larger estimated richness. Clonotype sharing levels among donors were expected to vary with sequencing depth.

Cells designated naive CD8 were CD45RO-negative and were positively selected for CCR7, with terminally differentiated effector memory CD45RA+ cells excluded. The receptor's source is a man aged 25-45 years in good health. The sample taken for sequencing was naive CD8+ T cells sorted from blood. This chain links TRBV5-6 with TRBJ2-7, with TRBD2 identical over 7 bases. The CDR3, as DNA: TGTGCCAGCACCTCACCCCCCGGACTAGGAAAATCCTACGAGCAGTACTTC. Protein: CASTSPPGLGKSYEQYF.